This T cell receptor beta chain was captured by sequencing in a study of early T cells in non-severe SARS-CoV-2 infection. Turning to the study itself: Sequencing of unsorted whole blood was done on bulk RNA, leaving chains unpaired.

The table lists this clonotype with many counts. The V gene lost 3 bases and the J gene lost 0 bases, with 9 bases spanning the gap. This CDR3 is built from 14 residues. Germline V gene lookup returns CDR1 SGHRS and CDR2 YFSETQ. Unique molecular identifiers tagged individual cDNA molecules. TCRdb reanalysed the 5' RACE reads using MiXCR and keeps one entry per CDR3 protein. The table shows some 66,000 distinct CDR3 sequences, with approximately 9.1% occurring only once. This clonotype originated in an adult who was a healthcare worker with PCR-confirmed SARS-CoV-2 infection or an uninfected control (not recorded which). Specimen: whole blood. The chain is built from TRBV5-1 and TRBJ1-1; D remains ambiguous. The CDR3 nucleotides are TGCGCCAGCAGCTCCACGTGGATGAACACTGAAGCTTTCTTT. It codes for CASSSTWMNTEAFF.